This TCR beta chain was identified during a study of graft-versus-host responses after intestinal transplantation. Overall study: All of the recipients had induction that used anti-thymocyte globulin, then tacrolimus and steroids for roughly three years. General study results and limits: Investigators detected GvH clones in recipient marrow, with some emerging earlier in ileum or blood. With peak circulating GvH clone levels came an association with early post-transplant HvG declines.

The CDR3 runs 15 residues. Germline CDR1 MNHNS, CDR2 SASEGT. The V gene end was trimmed by 0 bases and the J gene end by 6 bases; junction bases not matched to a gene: 7. Data came from immunoSEQ multiplex PCR; TCRdb stores just in-frame clones and leaves some out. Of about 99,000 clones in the sample, over 85% were seen once. As regards this clone: The antigen is undetermined.

Specimen: unstimulated CD8+ T cells sorted from spleen or lymph node cells, collected before intestinal transplant. This clonotype was obtained from a human donor who received an intestinal transplant. V usage is TRBV6-1 and J usage is TRBJ2-5; 7 positions agree with TRBD2. The CDR3 loop is CASSEALRGVKTQYF. The CDR3 nucleotides read TGTGCCAGCAGTGAAGCTTTACGGGGGGTAAAGACCCAGTACTTC.